This T cell receptor (beta chain) stems from a study of blood T cell repertoires in COVID-19. Study as a whole: Collection of acute and convalescent COVID-19 samples took place in the United States, Italy and Spain. The cDNA or gDNA used as material had been derived from T cells, B-cell-depleted T cells, or PBMCs.

Authors' data handling: Reference gene primer amplification gave nucleated cell count estimates. Method: immunoSEQ multiplex PCR; TCRdb's copy keeps in-frame clones and lacks some. The V and J calls and the clone size are those of that table, but D and trimming were determined from the DNA. The table has about 140,000 clones, around 81% seen once. V was clipped by 7 bases and J by 0 bases; unmatched bases: 6. In germline, CDR1 is SGHTA, CDR2 FQGNSA. The CDR3 runs 15 residues. The origin of this receptor is a human donor in a cohort sampled during active COVID-19. The chain links TRBV7-2 to TRBJ2-3; 8 bases are shared with TRBD1. The sequenced sample consisted of peripheral blood. CDR3: CASTPRQGSTDTQYF. CDR3 coding DNA: TGTGCCAGCACACCGAGACAGGGGAGCACAGATACGCAGTATTTT.